The 22 T cell receptor beta chains below all came from one sample that was sequenced in a study of cytomegalovirus exposure and HLA in healthy donors. The PCR ran on 60 Vbeta and 13 Jbeta primers. Assay: immunoSEQ multiplex PCR; the TCRdb copy retains only in-frame clones and omits some. Counted here are approximately 150,000 clones, 70% to 85% occurring once; the ten biggest clones make up around 1.6%. The sample consisted of PBMCs. Every receptor here comes from a woman younger than 45 in good health and CMV-seronegative.

This sequence joins TRBV6-1 and TRBJ1-2; 7 bases map to TRBD1. Germline assignment: CDR1 MNHNS and CDR2 SASEGT. V lost 5 bases, J lost 2 bases, and 2 bases stayed unmatched. The CDR3 is 13 residues long. CDR3 region: CASSLGQNYGYTF. The CDR3, as DNA: TGTGCCAGCAGTTTGGGACAGAACTATGGCTACACCTTC.

The chain couples TRBV28 to TRBJ1-4; 8 bases are shared with TRBD1. V gave up 5 bases and J gave up 2 bases; unmatched junction bases: 13. The CDR3 length is 18 residues. Germline CDR1 reads MDHEN; CDR2 reads SYDVKM. This CDR3 is CASSPTGAPTSTNEKLFF. The CDR3 DNA follows: TGTGCCAGCAGTCCGACAGGGGCCCCGACCTCTACTAATGAAAAACTGTTTTTT.

This chain links TRBV7-6 with TRBJ2-1; 13 bases map to TRBD2. V dropped 2 bases and J dropped 6; count of bases not matched to a gene: 7. Germline assignment: CDR1 SGHVS and CDR2 FNYEAQ. The CDR3 sequence is 17 residues long. The CDR3 DNA sequence: TGTGCCAGCAGCTTAAGAGGACTAGCGGGAGCAATCAATGAGCAGTTCTTC. Translated: CASSLRGLAGAINEQFF.

This clone was counted once. This chain uses TRBV2 with TRBJ1-4, with unresolved D. The CDR3 runs to 14 residues. V lost 5 bases to trimming and J lost 6 bases, with 13 bases between them. Germline values: CDR1 SNHLY, CDR2 FYNNEI. The CDR3 loop is CASSPITSDEKLFF. The DNA of the CDR3 is TGTGCCAGCAGTCCCATAACTAGCGATGAAAAACTGTTTTTT.

The chain employs TRBV13 and TRBJ2-7; perhaps TRBD2 as D (7 bases). This CDR3 is built from 15 residues. The V end was cut by 4 bases, the J end by 5 bases, with 18 bases between. The germline CDR1 and CDR2 sequences are PRHDT and FYEKMQ (reference sequence). This CDR3 reads CASSSFRGGHDEQYF. The CDR3 region has the DNA TGTGCCAGCAGCTCGTTTAGGGGGGGGCACGACGAGCAGTACTTC.

The V and J genes are TRBV7-9 and TRBJ1-1; 9 nucleotides match TRBD1. The germline V gene has CDR1 SEHNR and CDR2 FQNEAQ (reference sequence). V dropped 3 bases and J dropped 7; count of bases not matched to a gene: 6. The CDR3 is 14 amino acids. The CDR3 sequence is CASSFSGTGIEAFF. The CDR3 region has the DNA TGTGCCAGCAGCTTCTCCGGGACAGGGATTGAAGCTTTCTTT.

This clone was counted a few times. CDR3 nucleotides: TGTGCCAGCAGCTATTCATTGTTTGGTGGGCAGGGGTACTATGGCTACACCTTC. Encoded protein: CASSYSLFGGQGYYGYTF. This chain links TRBV7-8 with TRBJ1-2; D is perhaps TRBD1 (6 bases). The V and J ends lost 4 bases and 3 bases respectively, with 24 bases between them. CDR3 length: 18 residues. Germline values: CDR1 SGHVS, CDR2 FQNEAQ. Supplemented by reference TRBV7-8 and TRBJ1-2, the full variable domain reads GAGVSQSPRYKVAKRGQDVALRCDPISGHVSLFWYQQALGQGPEFLTYFQNEAQLDKSGLPSDRFFAERPEGSVSTLKIQRTQQEDSAVYLCASSYSLFGGQGYYGYTFGSGTRLTVV.

The CDR3 sequence is CASSPNRDSRYEQYF. The CDR3 DNA reads as TGTGCCAGTAGTCCGAACCGGGACAGCCGCTACGAGCAGTACTTC. The rearrangement joins TRBV19 to TRBJ2-7, with 7 bases lining up with TRBD1. CDR1 LNHDA and CDR2 SQIVND come from the germline V gene (reference sequence). The CDR3 extends over 15 amino acids. Trimming took 5 bases from V and 3 from J; bases not matched to a gene: 10.

In its sample, this clone was seen a few times. This chain links TRBV2 with TRBJ2-5; D is uncertain. The DNA end lines up better with TRBJ2-7; the J call may be wrong. This CDR3 spans 12 amino acids. CDR1 is SNHLY, CDR2 FYNNEI, per germline. CDR3 region: CASSPSVYEQYF. For the CDR3, the DNA is TGTGCCAGCAGCCCCTCCGTCTACGAGCAGTACTTC.

The chain links TRBV5-8 to TRBJ1-2, with 9 nucleotides matching TRBD1. This CDR3 is built from 14 residues. Trimming took 4 bases from V and 7 from J; bases not matched to a gene: 8. Germline V gene sequence: CDR1 SGHTS, CDR2 YDEGEE. The CDR3: CASSRAGTGFGYTF. The DNA for the CDR3 is TGTGCCAGCAGCCGCGCCGGGACAGGGTTTGGCTACACCTTC.

V is TRBV29-1 and J is TRBJ1-2; TRBD1 aligns across 9 bases. Trimming at V came to 0 bases and at J to 0 bases, leaving 8 bases not matched to a gene. Germline values: CDR1 SQVTM, CDR2 ANQGSEA. The CDR3 spans 17 residues. The CDR3 here is CSVEDLGQGLANYGYTF. CDR3 coding DNA: TGCAGCGTTGAAGATTTGGGACAGGGACTAGCTAACTATGGCTACACCTTC.

This clone was recorded once. The V and J genes are TRBV4-1 and TRBJ2-3; 8 bases are a match to TRBD1. This CDR3 has 16 residues. Per the germline V gene, CDR1 is MGHRA and CDR2 is YSYEKL. The J segment lost 1 base and the V segment lost 4 bases, leaving 7 bases of the junction unmatched. CDR3 nucleotide sequence: TGCGCCAGCAGCCCAAAGGACAGGGCGGGCACAGATACGCAGTATTTT. Protein: CASSPKDRAGTDTQYF.

This rearrangement joins TRBV4-2 to TRBJ2-5; 11 bases map to TRBD2. This CDR3 region has 16 residues. Germline assignment: CDR1 LGHNA and CDR2 YNFKEQ. V shed 1 base, J shed 1 base, and the junction held 2 bases outside the gene matches. CDR3 nucleotide sequence: TGTGCCAGCAGCCAAGCCGGGACTAGCGGCCAAGAGACCCAGTACTTC. This sequence encodes CASSQAGTSGQETQYF.

The rearrangement uses TRBV2 and TRBJ1-1; D is unclear. The CDR3 runs 11 residues. Deletions cut 6 bases from V and 11 bases from J, with 13 bases between. CDR1 and CDR2 (germline): SNHLY, FYNNEI. The CDR3 here is CASSEVIFAFF. CDR3 DNA: TGTGCCAGCAGCGAGGTTATATTTGCTTTCTTT.

The chain employs TRBV2 and TRBJ1-5, with TRBD1 matching over 7 bases. With V trimmed by 7 bases and J by 7 bases, 10 bases remained unmatched. This CDR3 is 14 amino acids long. Germline lookup yields CDR1 SNHLY and CDR2 FYNNEI. The CDR3 reads CASKIEGAEQPQHF. CDR3 DNA: TGTGCCAGCAAAATTGAGGGGGCAGAGCAGCCCCAGCATTTT.

This clone appeared once. The chain links TRBV4-3 to TRBJ2-1; 8 bases are shared with TRBD2. The J segment lost 2 bases and the V segment lost 0 bases, leaving 6 bases of the junction unmatched. The CDR3 is 17 residues long. Germline assignment: CDR1 LGHNA and CDR2 YSLEER. CDR3 nucleotide sequence: TGCGCCAGCAGCCAAGATCGGGCGGGGGGACCCTACAATGAGCAGTTCTTC. Protein sequence: CASSQDRAGGPYNEQFF.

This sequence joins TRBV10-3 and TRBJ2-7, with D possibly matching TRBD2 (6 bases). The germline gives CDR1 ENHRY, CDR2 SYGVKD. This CDR3 has 16 residues. Trimming left V 1 base short and J 0 bases short, with 13 bases between. In DNA, the CDR3 is TGTGCCATCAGTGAGTTTCGGCTAGCGCGCTCCTACGAGCAGTACTTC. Amino acids: CAISEFRLARSYEQYF.

The rearrangement links TRBV20-1 to TRBJ2-1, with no clear D. CDR1 DFQATT and CDR2 SNEGSKA come from the germline V gene (reference sequence). This CDR3 comprises 11 residues. V lost 3 bases and J lost 5, with 5 bases in between. The CDR3 region is CSARSDNEQFF. In DNA form, the CDR3 reads TGCAGTGCTAGGTCGGACAATGAGCAGTTCTTC.

This sequence joins TRBV28 and TRBJ1-2; possible D gene TRBD1, 5 bases. Per the germline V gene, CDR1 is MDHEN and CDR2 is SYDVKM. The V gene lost 6 bases and the J gene lost 4 bases, with 15 bases spanning the gap. There are 14 residues in the CDR3. The CDR3 nucleotides read TGTGCCAGCAGGTCCGGGACTCGGAGCTATGGCTACACCTTC. Protein product: CASRSGTRSYGYTF.

With respect to this clone: One end of the junction varies from germline; a read error may be responsible. This rearrangement joins TRBV25-1 to TRBJ1-2, with D hard to call. Germline V gene data show CDR1 as MGHDK and CDR2 as SYGVNS. The length of the CDR3 is 12 residues. CDR3 coding DNA: TGTGCCAGCAGGGAGGAGACGAGTGGCTACCCCTTC. Protein sequence: CASREETSGYPF.

The chain joins TRBV6-5 to TRBJ1-2; 7 nucleotides match TRBD1. J was trimmed by 7 bases and V by 6 bases; bases with no gene match: 8. Germline CDR1 and CDR2: MNHEY and SVGAGI. CDR3 length equals 13 residues. The chain's CDR3 is CASSADRRGGYTF. The CDR3 nucleotides are TGTGCCAGCAGCGCGGACAGGAGGGGTGGCTACACCTTC.

J is TRBJ1-5 and V is TRBV12-5; no reliable D call. The length of the CDR3 is 18 residues. Germline V gene sequence: CDR1 LGHNT, CDR2 FRNRAP. The ends were cut back, 0 bases at V and 0 bases at J, with 15 bases in the middle. CDR3 residues: CASGLVQMLTVSNQPQHF. CDR3 sequence (DNA): TGTGCTAGTGGTTTGGTACAGATGTTGACGGTTAGCAATCAGCCCCAGCATTTT.